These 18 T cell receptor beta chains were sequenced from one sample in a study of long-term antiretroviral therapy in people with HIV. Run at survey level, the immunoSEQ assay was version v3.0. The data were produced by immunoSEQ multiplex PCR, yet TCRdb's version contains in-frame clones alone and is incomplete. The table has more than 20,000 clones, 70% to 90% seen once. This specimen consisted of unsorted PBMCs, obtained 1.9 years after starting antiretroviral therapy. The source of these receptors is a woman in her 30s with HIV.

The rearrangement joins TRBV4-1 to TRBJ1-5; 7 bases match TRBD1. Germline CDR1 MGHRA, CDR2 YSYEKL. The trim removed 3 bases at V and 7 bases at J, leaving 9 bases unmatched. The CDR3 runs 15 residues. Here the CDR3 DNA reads TGCGCCAGCAGCCAGTTTGAGCAGGGGGGACAGCCCCAGCATTTT. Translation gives CASSQFEQGGQPQHF.

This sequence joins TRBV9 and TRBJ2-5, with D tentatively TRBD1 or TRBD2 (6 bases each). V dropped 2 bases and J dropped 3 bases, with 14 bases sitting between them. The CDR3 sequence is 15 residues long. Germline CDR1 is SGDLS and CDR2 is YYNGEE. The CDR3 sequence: CASSVGPGEEETQYF. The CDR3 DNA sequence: TGTGCCAGCAGCGTGGGTCCAGGGGAGGAAGAGACCCAGTACTTC.

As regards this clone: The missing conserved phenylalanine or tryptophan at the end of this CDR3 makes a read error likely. The CDR3 spells CSGKNTEAFL. The CDR3 DNA reads TGCAGCGGTAAGAACACTGAAGCTTTCCTT. This rearrangement joins TRBV29-1 to TRBJ1-1; D not certain. V was trimmed by 7 bases and J by 1 base, leaving 4 bases between them. Germline CDR1 and CDR2: SQVTM and ANQGSEA. CDR3 size: 10 residues.

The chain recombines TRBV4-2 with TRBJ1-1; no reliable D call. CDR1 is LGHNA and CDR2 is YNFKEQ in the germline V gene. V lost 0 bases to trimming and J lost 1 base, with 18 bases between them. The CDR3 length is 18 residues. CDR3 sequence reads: CASSQDKGSRDANTEAFF. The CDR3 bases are TGTGCCAGCAGCCAAGATAAGGGCAGTCGAGACGCGAACACTGAAGCTTTCTTT.

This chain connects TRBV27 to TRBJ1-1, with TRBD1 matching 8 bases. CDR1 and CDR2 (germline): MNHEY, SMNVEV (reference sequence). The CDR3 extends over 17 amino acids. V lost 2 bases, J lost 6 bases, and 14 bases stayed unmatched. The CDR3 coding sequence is TGTGCCAGCAGTTTAGGACAGGGTAGGGTGCCAGGTCCTGAAGCTTTCTTT. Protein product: CASSLGQGRVPGPEAFF.

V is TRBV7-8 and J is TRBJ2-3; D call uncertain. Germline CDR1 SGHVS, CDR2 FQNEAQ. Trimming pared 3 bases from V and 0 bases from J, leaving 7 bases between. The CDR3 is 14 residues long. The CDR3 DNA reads TGTGCCAGCAGCTTTCAGCGCAGCACAGATACGCAGTATTTT. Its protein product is CASSFQRSTDTQYF.

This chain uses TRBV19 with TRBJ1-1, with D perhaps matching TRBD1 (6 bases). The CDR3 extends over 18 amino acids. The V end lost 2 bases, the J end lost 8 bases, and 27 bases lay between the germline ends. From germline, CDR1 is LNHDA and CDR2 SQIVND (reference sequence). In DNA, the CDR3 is TGTGCCAGTAGTATACGTCGAATCACCACAGGGACCTTAGGGGAAGCTTTCTTT. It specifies CASSIRRITTGTLGEAFF.

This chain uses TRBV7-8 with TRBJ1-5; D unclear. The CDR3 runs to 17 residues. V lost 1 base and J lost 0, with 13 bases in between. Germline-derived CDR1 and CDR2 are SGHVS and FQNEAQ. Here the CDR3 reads CASSLGGPDNSNQPQHF. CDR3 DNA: TGTGCCAGCAGCTTAGGTGGGCCAGACAATAGCAATCAGCCCCAGCATTTT.

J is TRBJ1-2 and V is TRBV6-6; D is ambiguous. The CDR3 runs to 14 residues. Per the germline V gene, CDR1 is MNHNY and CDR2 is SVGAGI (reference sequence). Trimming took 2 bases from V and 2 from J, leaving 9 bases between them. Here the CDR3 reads CASSYAGLNYGYTF. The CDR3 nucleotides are TGTGCCAGCAGTTACGCCGGACTAAACTATGGCTACACCTTC.

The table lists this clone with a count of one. The CDR3 sequence: CAITGSLNTGELFF. The CDR3 DNA is TGTGCCATCACCGGCAGCTTGAACACCGGGGAGCTGTTTTTT. The rearrangement uses TRBV10-3 and TRBJ2-2; D is ambiguous. The CDR3 sequence is 14 residues long. The germline V gene encodes CDR1 ENHRY and CDR2 SYGVKD. V shed 7 bases and J shed 1 base, with 10 bases lying between them.

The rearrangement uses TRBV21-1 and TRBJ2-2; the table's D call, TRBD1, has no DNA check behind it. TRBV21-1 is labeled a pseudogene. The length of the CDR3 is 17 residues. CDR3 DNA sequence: TGTGCCAGCAGCAAAGACCAGGACAGGGTGAACACCGGGGAGCTGTTTTTT. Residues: CASSKDQDRVNTGELFF.

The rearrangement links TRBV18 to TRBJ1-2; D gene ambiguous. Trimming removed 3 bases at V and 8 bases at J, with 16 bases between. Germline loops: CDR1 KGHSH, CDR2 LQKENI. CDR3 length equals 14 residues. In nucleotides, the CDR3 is TGTGCCAGCTCACCCGAGACCCAAGCAGACGGCTACACCTTC. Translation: CASSPETQADGYTF.

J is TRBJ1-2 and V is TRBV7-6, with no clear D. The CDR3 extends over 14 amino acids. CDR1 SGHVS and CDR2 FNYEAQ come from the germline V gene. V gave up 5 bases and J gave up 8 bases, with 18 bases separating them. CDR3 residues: CASSTPEREEGYTF. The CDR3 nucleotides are TGTGCCAGCAGCACGCCCGAACGAGAGGAGGGCTACACCTTC.

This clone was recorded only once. The CDR3 sequence: CASSLEAGDETQYF. The CDR3 DNA follows: TGTGCCAGCAGCTTAGAGGCAGGGGACGAGACCCAGTACTTC. The rearrangement uses TRBV11-2 and TRBJ2-5, with a tentative D call TRBD1 (6 bases). The CDR3 consists of 14 residues. V lost 0 bases, J lost 5 bases, and 10 bases lay in between. Per germline, CDR1 SGHAT and CDR2 FQNNGV. The full variable domain, its missing parts supplied by reference TRBV11-2 and TRBJ2-5, is EAGVAQSPRYKIIEKRQSVAFWCNPISGHATLYWYQQILGQGPKLLIQFQNNGVVDDSQLPKDRFSAERLKGVDSTLKIQPAKLEDSAVYLCASSLEAGDETQYFGPGTRLLVL.

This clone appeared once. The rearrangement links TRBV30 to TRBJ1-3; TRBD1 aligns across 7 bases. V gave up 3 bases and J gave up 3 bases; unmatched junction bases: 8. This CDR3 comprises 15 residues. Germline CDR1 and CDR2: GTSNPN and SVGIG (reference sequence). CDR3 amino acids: CAWSRGTAFGNTIYF. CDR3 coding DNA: TGTGCCTGGAGCCGCGGGACAGCCTTTGGAAACACCATATATTTT.

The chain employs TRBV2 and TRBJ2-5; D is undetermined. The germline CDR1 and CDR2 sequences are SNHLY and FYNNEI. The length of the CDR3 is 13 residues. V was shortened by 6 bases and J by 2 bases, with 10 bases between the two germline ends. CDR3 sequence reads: CASRVPEQETQYF. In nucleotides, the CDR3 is TGTGCCAGCAGGGTCCCAGAGCAAGAGACCCAGTACTTC.

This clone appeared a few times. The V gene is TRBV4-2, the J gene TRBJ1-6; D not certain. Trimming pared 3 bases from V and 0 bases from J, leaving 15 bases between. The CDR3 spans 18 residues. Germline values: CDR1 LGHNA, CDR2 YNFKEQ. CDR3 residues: CASSQWVHGSSYNSPLHF. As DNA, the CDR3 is TGTGCCAGCAGCCAGTGGGTCCATGGGAGCTCCTATAATTCACCCCTCCACTTT.

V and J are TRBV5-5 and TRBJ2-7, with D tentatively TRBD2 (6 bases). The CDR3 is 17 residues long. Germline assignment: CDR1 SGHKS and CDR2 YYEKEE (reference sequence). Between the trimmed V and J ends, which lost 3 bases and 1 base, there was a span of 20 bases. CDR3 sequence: CASSYGYGGSNSYEQYF. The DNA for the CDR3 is TGTGCCAGCAGCTACGGTTATGGGGGGTCAAATTCCTACGAGCAGTACTTC.